Described below is a single TCR beta chain sequence and its context. As yet, its antigen is unknown. J gave up 3 bases and V 6 bases, and 9 bases lay outside the gene matches. Looked up from germline, CDR1 is MDHEN and CDR2 is SYDVKM. The CDR3 extends over 17 amino acids. Measured with immunoSEQ multiplex PCR; TCRdb has only the in-frame clones, and not every one. The top ten hold 2.5% to 3% of the sample, which has 90,000 to 150,000 clones, approximately 90% seen once. These data originate in a study of T cell responses to AZD1222 COVID-19 vaccine. Study outcomes and limitations: Clonal diversity was possibly underestimated, and white British individuals and females predominated among donors. Repertoire sampling occurred only after the peak T cell response.

Analysis merged second doses at about 4 or about 12 weeks. The receptor was derived from an adult who received the AZD1222 COVID-19 vaccine. The chain has TRBV28 and TRBJ1-5; 12 bases align to TRBD1. The sample was peripheral blood, taken 28 days after the second AZD1222 dose. The CDR3 sequence: CASSPPGQGAYNQPQHF. Written as DNA, the CDR3 is TGTGCCAGCAGCCCTCCGGGACAGGGGGCGTACAATCAGCCCCAGCATTTT.